Given below is one TCR beta chain in context. Its target is not known. The data originate from a study of T cell responses to AZD1222 COVID-19 vaccine. Points from the study as a whole: Nearly half of spike-specific TCRs reportedly target unmutated variant regions. It should be noted that donors were predominantly white British and more often female, and clonal diversity was possibly underestimated. CD4 TCRs associated with vaccination spanned spike, dominating at 160-218 and 743-854.

Assay used: immunoSEQ multiplex PCR; TCRdb lists only in-frame clones, some missing. The table includes 75,000 to 80,000 clones, over 65% detected once. Germline V gives CDR1 SGHRS, CDR2 YFSETQ. The CDR3 spans 13 residues. V lost 1 base to trimming and J lost 2 bases, with 6 bases between them. The rearrangement joins TRBV5-1 to TRBJ2-5; a weak D match, TRBD1 (5 bases). Sequenced material: peripheral blood, taken 28 days after the second dose of the MenACWY control vaccine. This TCR was sampled from an adult who received the MenACWY meningococcal vaccine as a control. CDR3 amino acids: CASSLRGQETQYF. The CDR3 bases are TGCGCCAGCAGCTTGAGGGGTCAAGAGACCCAGTACTTC.